This TCR beta chain was captured in a study of graft-versus-host responses after intestinal transplantation. Method: immunoSEQ multiplex PCR; TCRdb's copy keeps in-frame clones and lacks some. The table records 150,000 or so clones, about nine tenths of them present only once. Per germline, CDR1 GTSNPN and CDR2 SVGIG (reference sequence). The length of the CDR3 is 13 residues. V was pared by 3 bases and J by 0 bases, with 8 bases between. This clone came up once. What it binds is not known. This chain joins TRBV30 and TRBJ1-1; D possibly corresponds to TRBD1 (6 bases). The sample consisted of unstimulated CD4+ T cells sorted from spleen or lymph node cells, taken before intestinal transplant. The receptor comes from a human donor who received an intestinal transplant. The CDR3 coding sequence is TGTGCCTGGAGAGGACAGTTGAACACTGAAGCTTTCTTT. Translating it yields CAWRGQLNTEAFF.